This T cell receptor (beta chain) was documented in a study of blood T cell repertoires in COVID-19 (dated by TCRdb to about 2020). Notes on the research overall: Collaborator samples came from the United States, Italy and Spain and covered acute and convalescent phases of COVID-19. The material from the prospective study consisted of cDNA or gDNA derived from T cells, B-cell-depleted T cells, or PBMCs. A freely available public database, intended as a resource for researchers studying the immune response to SARS-CoV-2, is where the repertoires were released. Deeply sampled blood TCRbeta repertoires from subjects exposed to, actively infected with, or recovered from COVID-19 were included in the dataset. Nearly every sample came with metadata listing a de-identified subject ID, COVID-19 status, age in years and sex. The samples were drawn from the first 160 participants of the ongoing ImmuneRACE study and from over a thousand subjects provided by 6 global collaborators. Where HLA class I and class II types were available, the types were taken from metadata supplied by the sample provider, not from assay-based typing. General conclusions and limits of the study: How much clinical and demographic metadata was included differed by source and by participant, and the metadata was provided uncurated.

Note on this clone: The specificity of this receptor is unknown. The record has no base qualities; no much larger clone is one base away.

A second Seattle source provided samples from volunteer blood donors who had recovered from COVID-19. Whole blood was collected in K2EDTA tubes by collaborating institutions according to the institutions' own protocols. For TCRbeta analysis, collaborators shipped samples in one of three forms: frozen whole blood, isolated PBMCs, or DNA extracted from either of those sample types. TCRbeta CDR3 regions were amplified from genomic DNA using the immunoSEQ Assay, a bias-controlled multiplex PCR. Per the source publication's procedure: The number of nucleated cells in each sample was estimated by amplification of reference gene primers within the assay. To quantify the absolute abundance of each unique TCRbeta CDR3 rearrangement, sequence reads were collapsed and filtered. For each sample, productive Simpson clonality was calculated as the square root of Simpson's diversity index over productive rearrangements. TCRdb limited this immuneACCESS table to in-frame rearrangements with V and J called. A share of clones is missing; checked studies link under half to unresolved V genes, and the rest is unexplained. V and J calls and clone size are given by that table; D and trimming were obtained from the DNA. Here the sample has about 190,000 clones; under 80% occur a single time. The ten most abundant clones make up around an eighth of the sample.

Trimmed from V: 5 bases; trimmed from J: 2 bases; junction bases lacking a gene match: 3. Looking up the germline V gene (reference sequence) yields CDR1 LNHDA and CDR2 SQIVND. Including cysteine and phenylalanine, the CDR3 has 13 amino acids. Kept here is only the CDR3 DNA, which spans 39 bases and is read in frame from base 1. The specimen sequenced was peripheral blood. The TCR was taken from a man between 45 and 60 years old who had recovered from COVID-19. The V gene is TRBV19 and the J gene is TRBJ2-7, and 7 junction bases match TRBD1. The CDR3 protein: CASSLQGTYEQYF. Here is the DNA: TGTGCCAGTAGTCTACAGGGGACCTACGAGCAGTACTTC. With all but the CDR3 taken from the reference TRBV19 and TRBJ2-7 genes, the full variable domain is: DGGITQSPKYLFRKEGQNVTLSCEQNLNHDAMYWYRQDPGQGLRLIYYSQIVNDFQKGDIAEGYSVSREKKESFPLTVTSAQKNPTAFYLCASSLQGTYEQYFGPGTRLTVT.